This TCR beta chain is drawn from a study of blood T cells in healthy people across ages. This clonotype was recorded a few times. It was with a sample-barcoded 5' primer and a J-beta primer mix that a second PCR of about 7 to 12 cycles was run. TCRdb itself ran the 5' RACE reads through MiXCR, one entry per CDR3 protein. This table has about 900,000 distinct CDR3 sequences, approximately 49% appearing once. This receptor was taken from a man aged 25 to 40 in good health. The sample was blood.

CDR3 sequence: CASSLNWSEQFF. CDR3 bases: TGTGCCAGCAGTTTGAATTGGAGTGAGCAGTTCTTC. This sequence joins TRBV28 and TRBJ2-1, with no clear D. Germline CDR1 and CDR2: MDHEN and SYDVKM. Deletions cut 3 bases from V and 9 bases from J, with 9 bases between. The CDR3 spans 12 residues.